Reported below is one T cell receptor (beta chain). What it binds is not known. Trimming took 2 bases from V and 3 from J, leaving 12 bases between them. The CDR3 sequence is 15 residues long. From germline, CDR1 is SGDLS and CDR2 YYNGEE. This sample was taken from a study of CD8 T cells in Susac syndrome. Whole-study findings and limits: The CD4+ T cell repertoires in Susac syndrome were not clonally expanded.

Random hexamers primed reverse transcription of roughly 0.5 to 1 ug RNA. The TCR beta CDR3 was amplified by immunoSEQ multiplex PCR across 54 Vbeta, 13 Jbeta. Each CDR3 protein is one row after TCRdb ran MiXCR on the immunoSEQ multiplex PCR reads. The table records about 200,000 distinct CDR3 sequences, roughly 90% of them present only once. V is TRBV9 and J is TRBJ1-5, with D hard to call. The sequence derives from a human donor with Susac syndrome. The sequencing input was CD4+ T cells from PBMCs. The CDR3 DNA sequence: TGTGCCAGCAGCGTCGACCCTACGGTCAATCAGCCCCAGCATTTT. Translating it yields CASSVDPTVNQPQHF. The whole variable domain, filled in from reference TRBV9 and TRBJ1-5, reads DSGVTQTPKHLITATGQRVTLRCSPRSGDLSVYWYQQSLDQGLQFLIQYYNGEERAKGNILERFSAQQFPDLHSELNLSSLELGDSALYFCASSVDPTVNQPQHFGDGTRLSIL.